This T cell receptor (beta chain) was documented in a study of graft-versus-host responses after intestinal transplantation. Study as a whole: Recipients across the board were started on anti-thymocyte globulin induction, then kept on tacrolimus and steroids for two to three years.

V trimming: 4 bases; J trimming: 3 bases; junction bases outside the gene matches: 5. Germline loops: CDR1 LGHNA, CDR2 YSLEER. The CDR3 totals 15 residues. The study's findings and limits: Recipient marrow held GvH clones, some first seen in ileum or blood.

As for this clone: Its cognate antigen is unknown.

Method: immunoSEQ multiplex PCR; TCRdb's copy keeps in-frame clones and lacks some. The data hold roughly 89,000 clones, with roughly 91% observed a single time. The sample here was unstimulated CD4+ T cells sorted from spleen or lymph node cells, taken before intestinal transplant. This sequence was found in a human donor who received an intestinal transplant. The chain uses TRBV4-3 and TRBJ1-5; TRBD1 agrees at 8 bases. The CDR3 nucleotides are TGCGCCAGCAGCCTTGACAGGGGTACCAATCAGCCCCAGCATTTT. Its translation is CASSLDRGTNQPQHF.